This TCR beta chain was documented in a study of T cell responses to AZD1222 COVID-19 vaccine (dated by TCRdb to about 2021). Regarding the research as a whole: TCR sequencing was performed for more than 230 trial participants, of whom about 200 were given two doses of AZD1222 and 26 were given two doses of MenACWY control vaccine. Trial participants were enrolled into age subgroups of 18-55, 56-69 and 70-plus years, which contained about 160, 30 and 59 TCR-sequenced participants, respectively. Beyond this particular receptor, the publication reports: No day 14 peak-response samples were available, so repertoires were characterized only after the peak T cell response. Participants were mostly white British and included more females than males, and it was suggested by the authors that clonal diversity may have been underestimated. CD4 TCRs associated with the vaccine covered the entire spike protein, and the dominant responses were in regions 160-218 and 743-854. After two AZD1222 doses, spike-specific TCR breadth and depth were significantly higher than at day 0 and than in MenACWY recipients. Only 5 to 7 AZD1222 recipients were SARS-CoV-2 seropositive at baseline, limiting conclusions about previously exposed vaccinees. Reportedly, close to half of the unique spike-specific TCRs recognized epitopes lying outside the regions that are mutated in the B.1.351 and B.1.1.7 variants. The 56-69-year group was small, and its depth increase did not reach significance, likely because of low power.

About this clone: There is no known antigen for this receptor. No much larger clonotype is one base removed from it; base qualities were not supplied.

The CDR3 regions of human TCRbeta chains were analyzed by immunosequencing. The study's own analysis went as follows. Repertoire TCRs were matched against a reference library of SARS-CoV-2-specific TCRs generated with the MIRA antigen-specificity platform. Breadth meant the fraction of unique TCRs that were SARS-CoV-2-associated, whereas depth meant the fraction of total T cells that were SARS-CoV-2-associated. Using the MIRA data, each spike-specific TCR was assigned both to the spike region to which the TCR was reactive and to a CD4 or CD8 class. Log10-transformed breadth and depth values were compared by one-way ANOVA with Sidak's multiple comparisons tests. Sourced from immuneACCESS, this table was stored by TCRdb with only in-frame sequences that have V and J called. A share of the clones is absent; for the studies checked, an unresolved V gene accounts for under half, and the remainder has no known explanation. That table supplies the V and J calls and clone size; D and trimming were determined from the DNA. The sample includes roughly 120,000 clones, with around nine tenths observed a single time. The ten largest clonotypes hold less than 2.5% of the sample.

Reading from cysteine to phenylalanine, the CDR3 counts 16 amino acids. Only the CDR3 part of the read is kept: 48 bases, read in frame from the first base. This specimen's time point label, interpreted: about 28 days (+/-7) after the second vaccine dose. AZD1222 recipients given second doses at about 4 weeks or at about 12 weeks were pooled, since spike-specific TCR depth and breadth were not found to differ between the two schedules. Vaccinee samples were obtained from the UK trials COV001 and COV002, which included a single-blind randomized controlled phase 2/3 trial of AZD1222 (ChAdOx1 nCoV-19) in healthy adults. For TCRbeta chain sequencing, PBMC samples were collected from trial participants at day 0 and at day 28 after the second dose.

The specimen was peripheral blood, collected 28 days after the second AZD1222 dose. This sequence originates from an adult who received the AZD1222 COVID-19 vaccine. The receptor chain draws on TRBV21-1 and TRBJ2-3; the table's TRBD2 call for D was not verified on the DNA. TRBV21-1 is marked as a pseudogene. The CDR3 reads CASSKEGDGGADTQYF. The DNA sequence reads TGTGCCAGCAGCAAAGAGGGAGATGGGGGGGCAGATACGCAGTATTTT.